Each of the 27 T cell receptor beta chains below was sequenced from the same sample in a study of PD-1 blockade in mismatch repair-deficient tumors. Clones were sequenced by immunoSEQ multiplex PCR, and TCRdb holds only the in-frame ones, with some missing. Of some 120,000 clones listed, around 86% were seen once; the top ten hold roughly 13%. The sample consisted of peripheral blood, taken 44 weeks after starting pembrolizumab. All receptors derive from an adult with mismatch repair-deficient cancer.

This clone was counted between two and nine times. The chain is built from TRBV30 and TRBJ1-5, with 9 bases matching TRBD1. V lost 1 base and J lost 7; bases outside the gene matches: 5. Germline V gene lookup returns CDR1 GTSNPN and CDR2 SVGIG (reference sequence). The CDR3 covers 14 residues. As DNA, the CDR3 is TGTGCCTGGAGTGGGGGGACAGGGATCCAGCCCCAGCATTTT. Translating gives CAWSGGTGIQPQHF.

The chain has TRBV4-1 and TRBJ2-7; D gene unclear. Germline V gene data show CDR1 as MGHRA and CDR2 as YSYEKL. This CDR3 comprises 14 residues. V shed 4 bases and J shed 2 bases, with 12 bases lying between them. The CDR3 is CASSPGPGAYEQYF. CDR3 DNA: TGCGCCAGCAGCCCAGGCCCAGGCGCCTACGAGCAGTACTTC.

The chain is built from TRBV5-1 and TRBJ2-1; 8 bases line up with TRBD2. The CDR3 is 18 amino acids. The V gene end was trimmed by 0 bases and the J gene end by 9 bases; junction bases not matched to a gene: 17. CDR1 SGHRS and CDR2 YFSETQ come from the germline V gene. CDR3 in DNA: TGCGCCAGCAGCTTGGATCCACGACTCGGGACTAGTTCGAGTGAGCAGTTCTTC. This codes for CASSLDPRLGTSSSEQFF.

This clone was detected once. CDR3 bases: TGTGCCAGTAGTATTCTGGGGCAGGATAACTATGGCTACACCTTC. Its protein is CASSILGQDNYGYTF. The V call is TRBV19, the J call TRBJ1-2, with D perhaps matching TRBD1 (5 bases). Trimming cost V 3 bases and J 1 base, with 12 bases left between them. There are 15 residues in the CDR3. Germline V gives CDR1 LNHDA, CDR2 SQIVND (reference sequence). Using reference TRBV19 and TRBJ1-2 for the parts outside the CDR3, the full variable domain is DGGITQSPKYLFRKEGQNVTLSCEQNLNHDAMYWYRQDPGQGLRLIYYSQIVNDFQKGDIAEGYSVSREKKESFPLTVTSAQKNPTAFYLCASSILGQDNYGYTFGSGTRLTVV.

The chain joins TRBV4-2 to TRBJ2-5; D may be TRBD1 (6 bases). CDR1 is LGHNA, CDR2 YNFKEQ, per germline. The CDR3 spans 16 residues. V dropped 0 bases and J dropped 4 bases, with 15 bases sitting between them. CDR3 residues: CASSQDLEGGRETQYF. For the CDR3, the DNA is TGTGCCAGCAGCCAAGATCTCGAAGGGGGTAGAGAGACCCAGTACTTC.

The V and J genes are TRBV11-2 and TRBJ2-2, with D hard to call. Trimming shortened V by 2 bases and J by 1 base, and 11 bases separated the two germline ends. From germline, CDR1 is SGHAT and CDR2 FQNNGV. The CDR3 covers 16 residues. CDR3 residues: CASSLSLHRNTGELFF. The CDR3 DNA follows: TGTGCCAGCAGCTTATCTCTCCACAGGAACACCGGGGAGCTGTTTTTT.

The CDR3 reads CSALTETQYF. CDR3 nucleotides: TGCAGTGCTTTGACCGAGACCCAGTACTTC. The V gene is TRBV20-1, the J gene TRBJ2-5; D remains unclear. The germline CDR1 and CDR2 sequences are DFQATT and SNEGSKA (reference sequence). With 5 bases removed from V and 5 bases from J, the gap between germline ends came to 6 bases. This CDR3 is built from 10 residues.

J is TRBJ2-7 and V is TRBV6-1, with TRBD2 matching over 8 bases. The trim removed 5 bases at V and 0 bases at J, leaving 3 bases unmatched. This CDR3 is 14 amino acids long. CDR1 MNHNS and CDR2 SASEGT come from the germline V gene. CDR3 in DNA: TGTGCCAGCAGTCCCAGCGGGAGCTCCTACGAGCAGTACTTC. Translation: CASSPSGSSYEQYF.

J is TRBJ2-3 and V is TRBV6-5; D not certain. Germline loops: CDR1 MNHEY, CDR2 SVGAGI. This CDR3 has 13 residues. Trimming took off 9 bases at V and 0 bases at J, with 10 bases between the two ends. The CDR3 DNA follows: TGTGCCAGTCAACATCGGAGCACAGATACGCAGTATTTT. Protein sequence: CASQHRSTDTQYF.

The gene calls are TRBV7-9 and TRBJ2-1; D is perhaps TRBD1 (6 bases). The CDR3 contains 15 residues. The V end was cut by 6 bases, the J end by 0 bases, with 12 bases between. Germline V gene data show CDR1 as SEHNR and CDR2 as FQNEAQ (reference sequence). CDR3 sequence (DNA): TGTGCCAGCAGTCCCGACAGGAACTCCTACAATGAGCAGTTCTTC. Protein product: CASSPDRNSYNEQFF.

V usage is TRBV15 and J usage is TRBJ2-5, with 12 bases matching TRBD2. The CDR3 is made up of 16 amino acids. The trim removed 3 bases at V and 2 bases at J, leaving 4 bases unmatched. Germline loops: CDR1 LNHNV, CDR2 YYDKDF (reference sequence). CDR3 sequence reads: CATSSTGTSGQETQYF. The CDR3 DNA sequence: TGTGCCACCAGCAGTACCGGGACTAGCGGGCAAGAGACCCAGTACTTC.

V gene TRBV19 combines with J gene TRBJ1-5; the match to TRBD1 covers 7 bases. The CDR3 covers 14 residues. Germline V gene data show CDR1 as LNHDA and CDR2 as SQIVND (reference sequence). Unmatched junction bases numbered 0, after V lost 2 bases and J lost 2 bases. The CDR3 here is CASSIQGGNQPQHF. CDR3 in DNA: TGTGCCAGTAGTATACAGGGGGGCAATCAGCCCCAGCATTTT.

V is TRBV28 and J is TRBJ2-7; maybe TRBD1 (6 bases). CDR1 and CDR2 from the germline V gene are MDHEN and SYDVKM. V shed 6 bases and J shed 2 bases, with 8 bases lying between them. This CDR3 region has 12 residues. CDR3 in DNA: TGTGCCAGCAGGACAGGAACCTACGAGCAGTACTTC. Its translation is CASRTGTYEQYF.

The count of this clone is one. This chain links TRBV4-3 with TRBJ2-3; D gene ambiguous. V lost 4 bases to trimming and J lost 1 base, with 18 bases between them. CDR3 length: 17 residues. CDR1 and CDR2 (germline): LGHNA, YSLEER. CDR3 sequence reads: CASSPAPGFIGTDTQYF. As DNA, the CDR3 is TGCGCCAGCAGCCCGGCCCCGGGCTTCATAGGCACAGATACGCAGTATTTT.

This clone was counted between two and nine times. V usage is TRBV2 and J usage is TRBJ1-1; D uncertain. This CDR3 has 12 amino acids. Deletions cut 10 bases from V and 1 base from J, with 10 bases between. In germline, CDR1 is SNHLY, CDR2 FYNNEI. The CDR3 sequence: CATNSPNTEAFF. The CDR3 DNA sequence: TGTGCCACAAACAGCCCGAACACTGAAGCTTTCTTT.

The rearrangement uses TRBV27 and TRBJ2-3; 12 bases agree with TRBD1. The CDR3 has 15 amino acids. Trimming removed 4 bases from V and 5 bases from J; junction bases left unmatched: 4. Germline V gene data show CDR1 as MNHEY and CDR2 as SMNVEV (reference sequence). The CDR3 loop reads CASSSGQGARDTQYF. In nucleotides, the CDR3 is TGTGCCAGCAGTTCGGGACAGGGGGCGAGAGATACGCAGTATTTT.

V gene TRBV5-1 combines with J gene TRBJ2-7; 8 bases agree with TRBD2. Trimming cost V 4 bases and J 4 bases; bases outside gene matches: 10. Germline V lookup: CDR1 SGHRS, CDR2 YFSETQ. The CDR3 loop spans 15 amino acids. In DNA, the CDR3 is TGCGCCAGCAGCGCTCCCCAGGGCGGGGGGTACGAGCAGTACTTC. Protein product: CASSAPQGGGYEQYF.

V usage is TRBV19 and J usage is TRBJ1-4; tentatively, D is TRBD1 (5 bases). Germline V gene lookup returns CDR1 LNHDA and CDR2 SQIVND (reference sequence). The CDR3 has 16 amino acids. V shed 3 bases and J shed 5 bases, with 16 bases lying between them. This CDR3 reads CASSIAAYGANEKLFF. CDR3 DNA: TGTGCCAGTAGTATTGCAGCGTATGGGGCAAATGAAAAACTGTTTTTT.

The chain couples TRBV28 to TRBJ2-7; D is unclear. The V and J ends lost 6 bases and 3 bases respectively, with 27 bases between them. CDR3 length: 18 residues. The V gene's germline CDR1 is MDHEN and CDR2 SYDVKM. The CDR3 loop reads CASSGYQPGRQHYYEQYF. The CDR3 coding sequence is TGTGCCAGCAGCGGATATCAGCCAGGACGGCAGCATTACTACGAGCAGTACTTC.

The chain employs TRBV14 and TRBJ2-7; D possibly matches TRBD1 or TRBD2 (5 bases each). With 4 bases removed from V and 4 bases from J, the gap between germline ends came to 17 bases. The germline gives CDR1 SGHDN, CDR2 FVKESK. CDR3 length: 15 residues. Written as DNA, the CDR3 is TGTGCCAGCAGCCTCTATGTAGGGACGCAGTACGAGCAGTACTTC. Protein: CASSLYVGTQYEQYF.

The genes are TRBV5-5 and TRBJ2-1; 7 nucleotides line up with TRBD2. The CDR3 sequence is 15 residues long. In germline, CDR1 is SGHKS, CDR2 YYEKEE (reference sequence). J gave up 9 bases and V 4 bases, and 13 bases lay outside the gene matches. CDR3 protein: CASSPRTSSWREQFF. The CDR3, as DNA: TGTGCCAGCAGCCCTCGGACTAGTTCCTGGCGTGAGCAGTTCTTC.

The CDR3 sequence: CASSFTWLIDSGANVLTF. The CDR3 bases are TGTGCCAGCAGCTTTACTTGGTTAATCGACTCTGGGGCCAACGTCCTGACTTTC. The rearrangement uses TRBV7-9 and TRBJ2-6; D not certain. Trimming left V 3 bases short and J 0 bases short, with 15 bases between. This CDR3 has 18 amino acids. Germline values: CDR1 SEHNR, CDR2 FQNEAQ (reference sequence).

This clone is a singleton in its sample. The chain is built from TRBV23-1 and TRBJ2-7; 7 positions match TRBD1. TRBV23-1 is an ORF; its function is uncertain. The CDR3 sequence is 14 residues long. With V trimmed by 4 bases and J by 6 bases, 9 bases remained unmatched. CDR3 loop: CASSPRTGGGEQYF. CDR3 coding DNA: TGCGCCAGCAGTCCACGGACAGGCGGAGGCGAGCAGTACTTC.

This clone was recorded once. The rearrangement links TRBV14 to TRBJ2-7; the match to TRBD1 covers 10 bases. Per germline, CDR1 SGHDN and CDR2 FVKESK. This CDR3 has 16 amino acids. The V segment lost 2 bases and the J segment 4 bases; nucleotides outside the gene matches: 8. CDR3 loop: CASSQNRQGADYEQYF. As DNA, the CDR3 is TGTGCCAGCAGCCAAAACCGACAGGGGGCAGATTACGAGCAGTACTTC. Complete variable domain (other parts from reference TRBV14 and TRBJ2-7): EAGVTQFPSHSVIEKGQTVTLRCDPISGHDNLYWYRRVMGKEIKFLLHFVKESKQDESGMPNNRFLAERTGGTYSTLKVQPAELEDSGVYFCASSQNRQGADYEQYFGPGTRLTVT.

The rearrangement joins TRBV10-3 to TRBJ2-3; D unresolved. Germline V gene lookup returns CDR1 ENHRY and CDR2 SYGVKD. Trimming stripped 0 bases from V and 4 bases from J, with 14 bases between. The CDR3 length is 16 residues. The CDR3 reads CAISESMGSWADTQYF. Written as DNA, the CDR3 is TGTGCCATCAGTGAGTCGATGGGTAGCTGGGCAGATACGCAGTATTTT.

The chain links TRBV4-3 to TRBJ1-4, with D hard to call. Germline CDR1 is LGHNA and CDR2 is YSLEER. CDR3 length equals 17 residues. Trimming cost V 4 bases and J 0 bases, with 15 bases left between them. CDR3 loop: CASSPLLADATNEKLFF. CDR3 nucleotide sequence: TGCGCCAGCAGCCCCCTCCTCGCGGACGCAACTAATGAAAAACTGTTTTTT.

V is TRBV19 and J is TRBJ2-3; 15 nucleotides line up with TRBD2. Trimming took 3 bases from V and 5 from J; bases not matched to a gene: 12. The CDR3 runs 19 residues. CDR1 LNHDA and CDR2 SQIVND come from the germline V gene (reference sequence). CDR3 residues: CASSMRAPGLAGGIDTQYF. CDR3 nucleotides: TGTGCCAGTAGTATGAGGGCCCCGGGACTAGCGGGAGGAATAGATACGCAGTATTTT. Full variable domain (outside the CDR3, taken from reference TRBV19 and TRBJ2-3): DGGITQSPKYLFRKEGQNVTLSCEQNLNHDAMYWYRQDPGQGLRLIYYSQIVNDFQKGDIAEGYSVSREKKESFPLTVTSAQKNPTAFYLCASSMRAPGLAGGIDTQYFGPGTRLTVL.